These 8 T cell receptor beta chains came from one sample sequenced in a study of blood T cell repertoires in COVID-19. TCRdb keeps only in-frame clones here, not all; method: immunoSEQ multiplex PCR. The sample has around 120,000 clones, around 81% seen once; the top ten hold 2% to 2.5%. Sequencing was carried out using peripheral blood. The receptors here all came from a man between 65 and 80 years old with acute or convalescent COVID-19.

The rearrangement uses TRBV13 and TRBJ1-6; TRBD1 matches at 7 bases. Looked up from germline, CDR1 is PRHDT and CDR2 is FYEKMQ (reference sequence). After removal of 0 bases from V and 6 bases from J, the junction contained 2 bases not matched to a gene. CDR3 length equals 15 residues. Here the CDR3 reads CASSLGQGTNSPLHF. CDR3 coding DNA: TGTGCCAGCAGCTTAGGACAGGGGACTAATTCACCCCTCCACTTT. Looking up the rest from reference TRBV13 and TRBJ1-6 gives the full variable domain: AAGVIQSPRHLIKEKRETATLKCYPIPRHDTVYWYQQGPGQDPQFLISFYEKMQSDKGSIPDRFSAQQFSDYHSELNMSSLELGDSALYFCASSLGQGTNSPLHFGNGTRLTVT.

The V gene is TRBV6-2 or TRBV6-3, the J gene TRBJ2-5; 7 nucleotides agree with TRBD2. The CDR3 runs 16 residues. The V segment lost 3 bases and the J segment 4 bases; nucleotides outside the gene matches: 11. Germline assignment: CDR1 MNHEY and CDR2 SVGEGT. The CDR3 nucleotides read TGTGCCAGCAGTTATCTTGGGGGGGGTAACGTAGAGACCCAGTACTTC. Residues: CASSYLGGGNVETQYF.

The V gene is TRBV9, the J gene TRBJ1-1; 10 nucleotides align to TRBD1. Germline loops: CDR1 SGDLS, CDR2 YYNGEE. The CDR3 loop spans 16 amino acids. Trimming removed 0 bases from V and 3 bases from J; junction bases left unmatched: 5. CDR3 sequence (DNA): TGTGCCAGCAGCGTAGGCGGAGGGACAGGGGACACTGAAGCTTTCTTT. Its protein product is CASSVGGGTGDTEAFF.

The rearrangement links TRBV18 to TRBJ1-5; perhaps TRBD1 as D (5 bases). Germline V gives CDR1 KGHSH, CDR2 LQKENI. Trimming stripped 3 bases from V and 4 bases from J, with 13 bases between. CDR3 length: 15 residues. This chain's CDR3 is CASSPKAGGNQPQHF. The DNA of the CDR3 is TGTGCCAGCTCACCGAAAGCCGGGGGGAATCAGCCCCAGCATTTT.

V usage is TRBV7-6 and J usage is TRBJ1-3, with D uncertain. Trimming removed 1 base from V and 0 bases from J, with 7 bases in between. Germline lookup yields CDR1 SGHVS and CDR2 FNYEAQ. This CDR3 region has 15 residues. The CDR3 loop reads CASSLDGGSGNTIYF. As DNA, the CDR3 is TGTGCCAGCAGCTTAGATGGCGGCTCTGGAAACACCATATATTTT.

The chain recombines TRBV7-9 with TRBJ2-1; TRBD1 matches at 7 bases. The CDR3 spans 12 residues. Trimming removed 4 bases from V and 9 bases from J; junction bases left unmatched: 3. The germline CDR1 and CDR2 sequences are SEHNR and FQNEAQ (reference sequence). CDR3 residues: CASSSQGSEQFF. The CDR3 DNA sequence: TGTGCCAGCAGCTCACAGGGGAGTGAGCAGTTCTTC.

The genes are TRBV7-2 and TRBJ1-1, with a possible D match to TRBD1 (6 bases). Trimming stripped 3 bases from V and 1 base from J, with 9 bases between. The germline V gene has CDR1 SGHTA and CDR2 FQGNSA. CDR3 length equals 14 residues. CDR3 sequence (DNA): TGTGCCAGCAGCTTCAGGGGCGGGAACACTGAAGCTTTCTTT. Translating gives CASSFRGGNTEAFF.

This clone was observed a few times. The chain has TRBV4-1 and TRBJ1-6; 7 bases fit TRBD1. CDR3 length: 15 amino acids. The V gene's germline CDR1 is MGHRA and CDR2 YSYEKL. V lost 6 bases, J lost 6 bases, and 8 bases stayed unmatched. CDR3: CASRPGQALNSPLHF. The CDR3 DNA sequence: TGCGCCAGCAGGCCTGGACAGGCTCTTAATTCACCCCTCCACTTT.